This TCR beta chain appears in the sequencing data of a study of T-cell memory formation after mild COVID-19. At the level of the study: TCR clusters were mostly donor specific. Regarding the study as a whole: Confirmation was lacking for SARS-CoV-2 specificity of second-wave clones that peaked on day 37.

V dropped 6 bases and J dropped 6; count of bases not matched to a gene: 7. The CDR3 is 13 amino acids. Germline CDR1 is KGHSH and CDR2 is LQKENI. TCRdb fed the 5' RACE reads into MiXCR, producing one record per CDR3 protein. The sample lists 200,000 to 250,000 distinct CDR3 sequences; approximately 16% were seen once. About this clonotype: Its antigen is not known.

Sequenced sample: PBMCs or a T cell subset sorted from them (not recorded which). This chain connects TRBV18 to TRBJ2-7; 8 bases are shared with TRBD1. This TCR came from a man between 18 and 29 years old who had mild COVID-19 (a few samples of this study predate the infection). Cell type and time point are not known. The CDR3 spells CASSPTGAAEQYF. Here the CDR3 DNA reads TGTGCCAGCTCTCCGACAGGGGCGGCCGAGCAGTACTTC.